This TCR beta chain was captured in a study of beta chain features in type 1 diabetes. Sequenced material consisted of expressed TCRB transcripts (all of the isolated RNA was reverse transcribed). Profiling relied on immunoSEQ multiplex PCR, and the TCRdb table lists in-frame clones only, not all of them. The data contain under 200,000 clones, 7.5% to 9.5% of them singletons. Findings and limits, study-wide: Shortening that was moderate but significant affected the TCRB CDR3s of Type 1 diabetes patients in all four CD4+ subsets. PCR could preferentially amplify shorter templates, alike in patients and controls.

This clone has just a few counts. Antigen: not known. With V trimmed by 4 bases and J by 8 bases, 11 bases remained unmatched. The CDR3 is made up of 14 amino acids. Germline V gene sequence: CDR1 SQVTM, CDR2 ANQGSEA. Source material: central memory CD4+ T cells from blood. The chain links TRBV29-1 to TRBJ2-7, with TRBD1 identical over 10 bases. The receptor was derived from a woman aged 18-35 years in good health. The CDR3 protein is CSVAGGTGVFQQYF. The CDR3, as DNA: TGCAGCGTTGCAGGCGGGACAGGGGTTTTTCAGCAGTACTTC.